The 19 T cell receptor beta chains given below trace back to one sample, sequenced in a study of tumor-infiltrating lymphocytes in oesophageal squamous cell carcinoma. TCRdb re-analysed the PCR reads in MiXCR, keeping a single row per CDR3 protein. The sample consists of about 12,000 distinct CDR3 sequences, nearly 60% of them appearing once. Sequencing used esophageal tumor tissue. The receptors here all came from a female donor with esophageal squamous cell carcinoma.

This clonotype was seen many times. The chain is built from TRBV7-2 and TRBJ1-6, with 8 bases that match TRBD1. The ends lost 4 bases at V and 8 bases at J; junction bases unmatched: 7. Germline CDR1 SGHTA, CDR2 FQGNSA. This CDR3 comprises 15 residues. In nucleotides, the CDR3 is TGTGCCAGCAGCTGGGGACAGGTTTTAGATTCACCCCTCCACTTT. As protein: CASSWGQVLDSPLHF.

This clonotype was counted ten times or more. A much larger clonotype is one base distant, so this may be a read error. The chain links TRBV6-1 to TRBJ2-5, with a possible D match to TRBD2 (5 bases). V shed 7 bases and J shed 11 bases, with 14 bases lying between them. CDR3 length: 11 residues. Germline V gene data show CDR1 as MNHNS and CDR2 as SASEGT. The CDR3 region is CASTSGETQYF. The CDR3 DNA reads TGTGCCAGCACGTCCGGGGAAACGCAGTACTTC.

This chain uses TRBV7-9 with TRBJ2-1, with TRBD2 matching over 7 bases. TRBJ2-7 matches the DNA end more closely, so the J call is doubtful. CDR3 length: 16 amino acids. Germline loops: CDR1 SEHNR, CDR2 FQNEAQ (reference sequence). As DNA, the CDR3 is TGTGCCAGCAGCTTAGGGGTTGGCGGGAGTCTCAGCGAGCAGTACTTC. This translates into CASSLGVGGSLSEQYF.

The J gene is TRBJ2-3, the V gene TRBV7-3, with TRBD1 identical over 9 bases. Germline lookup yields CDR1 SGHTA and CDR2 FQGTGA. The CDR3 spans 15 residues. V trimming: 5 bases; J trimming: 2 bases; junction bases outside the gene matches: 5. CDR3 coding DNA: TGTGCCAGCAGCATACAGGGGGCCTACACAGATACGCAGTATTTT. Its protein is CASSIQGAYTDTQYF.

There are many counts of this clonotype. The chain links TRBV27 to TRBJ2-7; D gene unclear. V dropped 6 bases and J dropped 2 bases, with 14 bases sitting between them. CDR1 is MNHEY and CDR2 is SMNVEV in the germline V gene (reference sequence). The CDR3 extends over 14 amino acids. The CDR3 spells CASSPSANAYEQYF. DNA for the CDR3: TGTGCCAGCAGCCCCAGCGCAAATGCCTACGAGCAGTACTTC.

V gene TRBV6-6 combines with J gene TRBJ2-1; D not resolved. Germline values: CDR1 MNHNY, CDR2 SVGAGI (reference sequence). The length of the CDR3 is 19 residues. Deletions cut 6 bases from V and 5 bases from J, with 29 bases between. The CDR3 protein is CASSRRSPPDARPHNEQFF. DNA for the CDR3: TGTGCCAGCAGCAGACGAAGCCCGCCGGACGCCAGGCCCCACAATGAGCAGTTCTTC.

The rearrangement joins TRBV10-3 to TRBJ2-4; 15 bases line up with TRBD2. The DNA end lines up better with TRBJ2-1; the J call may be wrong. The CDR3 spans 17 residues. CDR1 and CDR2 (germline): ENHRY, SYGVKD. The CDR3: CAISESAGLAGGHEQFF. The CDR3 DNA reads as TGTGCCATCAGTGAGTCTGCGGGACTAGCGGGAGGTCATGAGCAGTTCTTC.

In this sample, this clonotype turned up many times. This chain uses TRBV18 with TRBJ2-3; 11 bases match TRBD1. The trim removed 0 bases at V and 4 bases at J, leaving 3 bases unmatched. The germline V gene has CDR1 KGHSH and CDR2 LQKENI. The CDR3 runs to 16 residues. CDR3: CASSPPQGQGADTQYF. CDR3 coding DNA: TGTGCCAGCTCACCACCCCAGGGACAGGGGGCAGATACGCAGTATTTT.

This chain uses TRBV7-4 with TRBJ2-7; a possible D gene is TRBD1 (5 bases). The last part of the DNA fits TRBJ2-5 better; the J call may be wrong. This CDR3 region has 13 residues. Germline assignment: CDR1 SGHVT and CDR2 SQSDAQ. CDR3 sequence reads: CASSFQGQETQYF. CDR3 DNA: TGTGCCAGCAGCTTCCAGGGCCAAGAGACCCAGTACTTC.

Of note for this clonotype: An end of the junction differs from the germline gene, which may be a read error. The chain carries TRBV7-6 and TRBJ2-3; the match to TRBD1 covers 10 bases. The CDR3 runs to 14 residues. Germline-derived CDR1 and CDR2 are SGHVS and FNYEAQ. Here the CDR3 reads CASSPTGGTDTQYF. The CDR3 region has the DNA TGTGCTAGCAGCCCGACAGGGGGCACGGATACGCAGTATTTT.

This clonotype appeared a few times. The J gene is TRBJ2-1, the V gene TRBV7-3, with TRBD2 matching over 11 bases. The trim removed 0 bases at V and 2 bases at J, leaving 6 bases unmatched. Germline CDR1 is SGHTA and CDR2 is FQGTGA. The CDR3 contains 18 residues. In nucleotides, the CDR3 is TGTGCCAGCAGCTTAACTAGCGGGGGGGCCTTACCCTACAATGAGCAGTTCTTC. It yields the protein CASSLTSGGALPYNEQFF.

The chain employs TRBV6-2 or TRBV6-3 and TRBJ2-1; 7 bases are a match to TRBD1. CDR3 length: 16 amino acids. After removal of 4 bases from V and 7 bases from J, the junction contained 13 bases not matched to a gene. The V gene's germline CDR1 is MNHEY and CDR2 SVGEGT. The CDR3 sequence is CASSSRQGFTLNEQFF. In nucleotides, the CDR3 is TGTGCCAGCAGTTCCCGACAGGGATTCACTCTTAATGAGCAGTTCTTC.

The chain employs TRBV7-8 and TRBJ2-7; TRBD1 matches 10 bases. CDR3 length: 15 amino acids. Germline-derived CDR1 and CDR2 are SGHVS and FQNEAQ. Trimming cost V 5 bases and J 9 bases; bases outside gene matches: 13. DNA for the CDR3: TGTGCCAGCAGCGGGGAGGGACAGGGGTCTTATCGGCAGTACTTC. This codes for CASSGEGQGSYRQYF. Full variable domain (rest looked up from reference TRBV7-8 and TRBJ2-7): GAGVSQSPRYKVAKRGQDVALRCDPISGHVSLFWYQQALGQGPEFLTYFQNEAQLDKSGLPSDRFFAERPEGSVSTLKIQRTQQEDSAVYLCASSGEGQGSYRQYFGPGTRLTVT.

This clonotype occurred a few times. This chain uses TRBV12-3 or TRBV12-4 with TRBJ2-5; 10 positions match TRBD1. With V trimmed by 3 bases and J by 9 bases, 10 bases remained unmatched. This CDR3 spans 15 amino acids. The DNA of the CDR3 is TGTGCCAGCAGTTTGGCCTGGGACAGGGGAGGGGCCCAGTACTTC. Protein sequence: CASSLAWDRGGAQYF.

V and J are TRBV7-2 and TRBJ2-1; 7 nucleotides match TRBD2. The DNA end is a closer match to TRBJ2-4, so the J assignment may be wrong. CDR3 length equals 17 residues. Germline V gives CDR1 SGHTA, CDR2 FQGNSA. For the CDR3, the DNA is TGTGCCAGCAGCTTACGAGCCGTCGGGCTAGCGGAAAACATTCAGTACTTC. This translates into CASSLRAVGLAENIQYF.

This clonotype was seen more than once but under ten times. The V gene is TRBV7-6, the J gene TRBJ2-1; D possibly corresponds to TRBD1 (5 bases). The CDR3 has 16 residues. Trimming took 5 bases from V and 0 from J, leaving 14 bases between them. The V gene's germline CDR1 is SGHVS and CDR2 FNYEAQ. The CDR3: CASSADTSSSYNEQFF. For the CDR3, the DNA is TGTGCCAGCAGCGCGGACACTTCGAGCTCCTACAATGAGCAGTTCTTC.

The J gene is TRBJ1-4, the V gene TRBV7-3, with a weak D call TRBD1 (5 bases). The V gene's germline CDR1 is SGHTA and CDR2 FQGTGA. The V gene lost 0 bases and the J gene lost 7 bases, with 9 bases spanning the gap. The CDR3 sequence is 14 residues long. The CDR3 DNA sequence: TGTGCCAGCAGCTTAACCAGGGAGGGTGAAAAACTGTTTTTT. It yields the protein CASSLTREGEKLFF. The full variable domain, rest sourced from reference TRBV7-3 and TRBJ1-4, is GAGVSQTPSNKVTEKGKYVELRCDPISGHTALYWYRQSLGQGPEFLIYFQGTGAADDSGLPNDRFFAVRPEGSVSTLKIQRTERGDSAVYLCASSLTREGEKLFFGSGTQLSVL.

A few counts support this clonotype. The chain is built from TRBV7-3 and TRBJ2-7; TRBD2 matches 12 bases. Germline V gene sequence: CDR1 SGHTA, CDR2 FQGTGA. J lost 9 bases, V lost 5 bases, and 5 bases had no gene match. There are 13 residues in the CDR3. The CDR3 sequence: CASSLLAGGTQYF. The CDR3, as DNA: TGTGCCAGCAGCCTACTAGCGGGGGGTACGCAGTACTTC. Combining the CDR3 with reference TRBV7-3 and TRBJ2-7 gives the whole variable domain GAGVSQTPSNKVTEKGKYVELRCDPISGHTALYWYRQSLGQGPEFLIYFQGTGAADDSGLPNDRFFAVRPEGSVSTLKIQRTERGDSAVYLCASSLLAGGTQYFGPGTRLTVT.

The CDR3 sequence is CASSRLVEVGEQYF. CDR3 nucleotides: TGTGCCAGCAGCAGACTAGTGGAGGTCGGCGAGCAGTACTTC. The chain employs TRBV7-2 and TRBJ2-5, with D maybe TRBD2 (6 bases). Gene TRBJ2-7 matches the end of the DNA better, so the J call may be wrong. Germline CDR1 SGHTA, CDR2 FQGNSA. CDR3 length: 14 amino acids.